This TCR beta chain was identified in a study of T cell responses to AZD1222 COVID-19 vaccine. The length of the CDR3 is 15 residues. CDR1 is LNHDA and CDR2 is SQIVND in the germline V gene (reference sequence). V shed 2 bases and J shed 3 bases, with 14 bases lying between them. Measured with immunoSEQ multiplex PCR; TCRdb has only the in-frame clones, and not every one. This sample carries 250,000 or so clones, more than 80% of them seen once, and the ten largest clones take approximately 0.52%. The rearrangement uses TRBV19 and TRBJ2-7; unclear D gene. This specimen consisted of peripheral blood, obtained on day 0 of AZD1222 vaccination. The receptor was isolated from an adult in good health. The CDR3 spells CASSISSAKLYEQYF. CDR3 nucleotides: TGTGCCAGTAGTATAAGTTCAGCGAAACTCTACGAGCAGTACTTC.